This entry features one T cell receptor beta chain sequence. The table lists this clonotype with a few counts. Its specific antigen is unknown. Base qualities are not provided; no much larger clone lies one nucleotide away. The sample belongs to a study of blood T cells in healthy people across ages (dated by TCRdb to between 2015 and 2017). Some background on the complete study: Template switching captured roughly one uniquely barcoded TCR beta cDNA molecule per two T cells in model experiments. The study measured age-related changes in TCR beta repertoire diversity using deep sequencing normalized with unique cDNA molecular identifiers. Donors were grouped into four age groups: young (average 16 years), middle-aged (over 35), aged (around 56) and long-lived (over 80). Donors of different ages were randomly distributed across sequencing lanes to avoid experimental bias. The study analyzed two additional independent replicas of 1 million unique cDNA reads from the same blood draw for two donors, one aged 18 to 30 and one aged 80 or older.

The donors were roughly 40 Caucasian individuals from Russia, aged roughly 6 to 90 years, who were systemically healthy. Each donor gave roughly 9.5 milliliters of peripheral blood, collected into EDTA-treated Vacutainer tubes. Ficoll-Paque density-gradient centrifugation was used to isolate PBMCs, with at least 6.5 million per sample. Trizol reagent was used to extract total RNA from the PBMCs, yielding at least 5.5 micrograms per sample. For every donor, an aliquot of PBMCs went through flow cytometry to measure the percentages of naive CD45RAhigh/CD27high T cells. From its cysteine to its phenylalanine, the CDR3 spans 16 amino acids. The retained sequence is limited to the CDR3, 48 bases, with the frame set at the first base. The germline V end is reduced by 3 bases and the J end by 2 bases; junction bases left unmatched: 7. According to the germline V gene, CDR1 reads ENHRY and CDR2 reads SYGVKD.

Library preparation was by 5' RACE. The instrument given in TCRdb is Illumina HiSeq 2500. A second PCR of roughly 6 to 11 cycles was performed with a sample-barcoded 5' primer and a J-beta primer mix. A unique molecular identifier was introduced onto each TCR beta cDNA molecule by a template-switch 5' adaptor carrying 12 random nucleotides. Each sample yielded at least 3 million CDR3-containing paired-end reads. First-strand cDNA was synthesized from all RNA with the Mint cDNA synthesis kit, primed by a TRBC-specific oligonucleotide. All cDNA was treated with uracil-DNA glycosylase and then went through a first 18-cycle PCR with the universal primers M1SS and BC2_uni_R. Per the original workflow: For normalization, 1 million high-quality reads were randomly selected from each sample, with every read carrying a distinct molecular identifier. Reads sharing molecular identifiers were discarded rather than binned into consensus sequences. CDR3 identification, clonotype clustering and error correction used MiTCR with a Q25 quality threshold and the strictest error-elimination algorithm. A nonparametric unseen species model with Euler transformation was used to estimate a lower bound on total TCR beta diversity. In-frame beta chains were kept once TCRdb had trimmed the public reads at Q25 with fastp and called clones with MiXCR. Entries that share a CDR3 protein sequence are merged under the most common genes and DNA. The V and J calls were not made by the authors but by TCRdb's processing. The sample yields about 1,500,000 distinct CDR3 sequences; 42% were counted once. Of the sample, around 8% falls within the top ten clones.

What the research found in general, with its limitations: Observed TCR beta diversity per million T cells fell roughly linearly with age, and a significant reduction was already apparent by age roughly 40. Because donor CMV infection status was unknown, age-related changes in expanded clonotypes were potentially confounded. There was a strong correlation between observed TCR beta diversity and the percentage of naive T cells measured by flow cytometry. Because profiling used bulk unsorted PBMCs, naive and antigen-experienced compartments could not be compared conclusively. Compared with the aged group, the long-lived group had more naive CD4+ T cells, fewer expanded clones and increased TCR diversity, suggesting age selection. Estimates of total diversity based on one million sequenced T cells were regarded as lower bounds and as underestimates.

What was sequenced was blood. The chain links TRBV10-3 with TRBJ2-4, and TRBD2 matches 7 of the central bases. The receptor's source is a woman aged 18-29 years in good health. The DNA is as follows: TGTGCCATCAGTGAATCCAGCGGGGAGACCAAAAACATTCAGTACTTC. Translated, it gives CAISESSGETKNIQYF.